This passage covers 21 T cell receptor beta chains from one sample sequenced in a study of T cell repertoires in cytomegalovirus infection. TCRdb re-analysed the reads in MiXCR, keeping a single row per CDR3 protein. The sample has roughly 730,000 distinct CDR3 sequences, about 33% seen once; the top ten hold 15% to 20%. These receptors' antigens are unknown. Sequences were derived from cultured PBMCs, sampled from culture after CMV antigen stimulation. The receptors were gathered from a human donor in good health (CMV status not recorded). Some clones in this sample may be carry-over from other donors' samples.

CDR3 region: CATNPGGGTNEKLFF. Written as DNA, the CDR3 is TGTGCCACGAATCCAGGGGGAGGAACTAATGAAAAACTGTTTTTT. This chain connects TRBV6-1 to TRBJ1-4; TRBD1 matches 7 bases. V lost 10 bases, J lost 1 base, and 9 bases stayed unmatched. The germline V gene encodes CDR1 MNHNS and CDR2 SASEGT. The CDR3 spans 15 residues.

The chain couples TRBV6-8 to TRBJ2-2; no clear D gene. In germline, CDR1 is MNHGY, CDR2 SAAAGT. The CDR3 is 13 residues long. Deletions cut 4 bases from V and 6 bases from J, with 9 bases between. The CDR3 DNA follows: TGTGCCAGCAGTTCACGGCTAGCCGGGGAGCTGTTTTTT. This encodes CASSSRLAGELFF.

This clonotype was found a few times. The genes are TRBV4-2 and TRBJ2-5; no clear D. Trimming removed 0 bases from V and 2 bases from J, with 7 bases in between. The CDR3 consists of 14 residues. The V gene's germline CDR1 is LGHNA and CDR2 YNFKEQ. The CDR3 DNA sequence: TGTGCCAGCAGCCAAGACCGACTTCAAGAGACCCAGTACTTC. Translated: CASSQDRLQETQYF.

The chain employs TRBV7-6 and TRBJ2-7, with D tentatively TRBD1 or TRBD2 (5 bases each). Germline CDR1 reads SGHVS; CDR2 reads FNYEAQ. This CDR3 has 13 residues. The V gene lost 8 bases and the J gene lost 3 bases, with 14 bases spanning the gap. The CDR3 DNA follows: TGTGCCAGCGGCCCGAGGGGAAACTACGAGCAGTACTTC. The encoded protein is CASGPRGNYEQYF.

V and J are TRBV12-3 or TRBV12-4 and TRBJ2-5; weak D call: TRBD1 (5 bases). V lost 5 bases and J 6 bases, leaving 10 bases between the germline ends. CDR3 length: 12 amino acids. The CDR3 protein is CASSEQGKTQYF. In DNA, the CDR3 is TGTGCCAGCAGTGAGCAGGGCAAGACCCAGTACTTC.

This clonotype was observed a handful of times. The genes are TRBV7-2 and TRBJ2-1; possible D gene TRBD1, 7 bases. CDR1 and CDR2 (germline): SGHTA, FQGNSA. The CDR3 totals 15 residues. Trimming stripped 2 bases from V and 9 bases from J, with 17 bases between. The CDR3 DNA reads as TGTGCCAGCAGCTTACTCCGACAGGGAGGCTCTGAGCAGTTCTTC. It yields the protein CASSLLRQGGSEQFF.

The table lists this clonotype with a few counts. This chain links TRBV7-2 with TRBJ2-1; D possibly corresponds to TRBD1 (6 bases). Trimming shortened V by 3 bases and J by 9 bases, and 21 bases separated the two germline ends. CDR1 and CDR2 from the germline V gene are SGHTA and FQGNSA. The CDR3 has 16 residues. CDR3 residues: CASSLWGSRDIGEQFF. The CDR3 DNA reads TGTGCCAGCAGCTTGTGGGGCAGTCGGGACATTGGTGAGCAGTTCTTC. Complete variable domain (other parts from reference TRBV7-2 and TRBJ2-1): GAGVSQSPSNKVTEKGKDVELRCDPISGHTALYWYRQSLGQGLEFLIYFQGNSAPDKSGLPSDRFSAERTGGSVSTLTIQRTQQEDSAVYLCASSLWGSRDIGEQFFGPGTRLTVL.

The V call is TRBV6-1, the J call TRBJ1-1; 9 bases match TRBD1. Trimming cost V 1 base and J 4 bases; bases outside gene matches: 1. The V gene's germline CDR1 is MNHNS and CDR2 SASEGT. The CDR3 sequence is 14 residues long. The CDR3 spells CASSEVQGATEAFF. The CDR3 coding sequence is TGTGCCAGCAGTGAAGTACAGGGGGCCACTGAAGCTTTCTTT.

Many counts were recorded for this clonotype. The V and J genes are TRBV7-2 and TRBJ1-3; D is unresolved. CDR1 is SGHTA, CDR2 FQGNSA, per germline. The CDR3 spans 15 residues. With 2 bases removed from V and 4 bases from J, the gap between germline ends came to 12 bases. The CDR3 bases are TGTGCCAGCAGCTTACGGGTCATTGGGGGAAACACCATATATTTT. This encodes CASSLRVIGGNTIYF.

The genes are TRBV6-2 or TRBV6-3 and TRBJ2-7; 7 bases match TRBD1. V trimming: 0 bases; J trimming: 2 bases; junction bases outside the gene matches: 4. There are 15 residues in the CDR3. Looked up from germline, CDR1 is MNHEY and CDR2 is SVGEGT. The CDR3 coding sequence is TGTGCCAGCAGTTACTCGACGACAGGGACCTACGAGCAGTACTTC. This gives the protein CASSYSTTGTYEQYF.

The chain combines TRBV19 with TRBJ2-1; TRBD2 agrees at 7 bases. Per the germline V gene, CDR1 is LNHDA and CDR2 is SQIVND (reference sequence). Losses at the gene ends were 1 base for V and 7 bases for J; bases not matched to a gene: 7. CDR3 size: 15 residues. The CDR3 here is CASSIVGTTTNEQFF. CDR3 in DNA: TGTGCCAGTAGTATAGTAGGGACTACTACGAATGAGCAGTTCTTC.

This chain connects TRBV11-2 to TRBJ2-7; 8 bases map to TRBD2. Germline lookup yields CDR1 SGHAT and CDR2 FQNNGV. The J segment lost 5 bases and the V segment lost 2 bases, leaving 8 bases of the junction unmatched. There are 15 residues in the CDR3. CDR3 sequence: CASSLPSGGPDEQYF. The CDR3 bases are TGTGCCAGCAGCTTACCTTCGGGAGGGCCCGACGAGCAGTACTTC.

The chain carries TRBV12-3 or TRBV12-4 and TRBJ1-1; 7 bases are a match to TRBD1. V shed 6 bases and J 7 bases; nucleotides not matched to a gene: 11. This CDR3 is built from 14 residues. CDR3 region: CASSPPTGLVEAFF. DNA for the CDR3: TGTGCCAGCAGCCCCCCGACAGGGTTGGTTGAAGCTTTCTTT.

V is TRBV9 and J is TRBJ2-3; D gene ambiguous. The germline V gene has CDR1 SGDLS and CDR2 YYNGEE. CDR3 length: 14 residues. The V gene lost 4 bases and the J gene lost 7 bases, with 16 bases spanning the gap. The CDR3 is CASSSRVAANTQYF. CDR3 DNA sequence: TGTGCCAGCAGCTCACGGGTAGCTGCAAATACGCAGTATTTT.

The V gene is TRBV7-8, the J gene TRBJ2-7; tentatively, D is TRBD1 or TRBD2 (6 bases each). The ends were cut back, 6 bases at V and 4 bases at J, with 13 bases in the middle. The CDR3 runs 13 residues. Germline V gene data show CDR1 as SGHVS and CDR2 as FQNEAQ. As DNA, the CDR3 is TGTGCCAGCAGGGCGTGGGGGGCTTACGAGCAGTACTTC. This sequence encodes CASRAWGAYEQYF.

This clonotype was observed many times. The chain combines TRBV7-2 with TRBJ1-5; D uncertain. Trimming took off 2 bases at V and 4 bases at J, with 9 bases between the two ends. The CDR3 has 14 amino acids. The germline gives CDR1 SGHTA, CDR2 FQGNSA. The CDR3 coding sequence is TGTGCCAGCAGCTTAATCACGGTAAATCAGCCCCAGCATTTT. Its translation is CASSLITVNQPQHF.

This clonotype occurred a few times. The CDR3 region is CASILKGGTETQYF. CDR3 nucleotides: TGTGCCAGCATTTTAAAGGGCGGGACGGAGACCCAGTACTTC. The chain combines TRBV3-1 with TRBJ2-5; D possibly corresponds to TRBD2 (6 bases). The CDR3 length is 14 residues. CDR1 and CDR2 (germline): LGHDT, YNNKEL (reference sequence). Trimming removed 7 bases at V and 5 bases at J, with 17 bases between.

The sample holds a few counts of this clonotype. CDR3 coding DNA: TGTGCCAGCGGGTTGTCGGGCTACACCTTC. Its translation is CASGLSGYTF. The chain joins TRBV12-3 or TRBV12-4 to TRBJ1-2; no firm D call. This CDR3 is 10 amino acids long. V was cut by 8 bases and J by 8 bases, with 9 bases left in between.

The genes are TRBV9 and TRBJ2-5; perhaps D is TRBD1 or TRBD2 (6 bases each). V gave up 0 bases and J gave up 2 bases, with 11 bases separating them. Germline CDR1 and CDR2: SGDLS and YYNGEE. The CDR3 sequence is 15 residues long. The CDR3 nucleotides read TGTGCCAGCAGCGTAGTAGGGGGGCTACAAGAGACCCAGTACTTC. This translates into CASSVVGGLQETQYF.

In this sample, this clonotype turned up a few times. This sequence joins TRBV7-2 and TRBJ2-3, with 8 nucleotides matching TRBD2. The CDR3 is 14 amino acids. The V and J ends lost 5 bases and 4 bases, in that order; junction bases with no gene match: 5. From germline, CDR1 is SGHTA and CDR2 FQGNSA. CDR3: CASSLGGAADTQYF. As DNA, the CDR3 is TGTGCCAGCAGCCTCGGGGGGGCCGCAGATACGCAGTATTTT.

There are a few counts of this clonotype. The rearrangement joins TRBV6-6 to TRBJ2-1; 12 positions agree with TRBD2. J was trimmed by 7 bases and V by 6 bases; bases with no gene match: 7. Germline V gene lookup returns CDR1 MNHNY and CDR2 SVGAGI (reference sequence). The CDR3 consists of 15 residues. Here the CDR3 reads CASRTSGGRWNEQFF. The CDR3, as DNA: TGTGCCAGCAGGACTAGCGGGGGTAGATGGAATGAGCAGTTCTTC.